The next 29 T cell receptor beta chains were all read from a single sample in a study of T-cell memory formation after mild COVID-19. One entry per CDR3 protein, called by TCRdb with MiXCR from the 5' RACE reads. This table holds 250,000 to 300,000 distinct CDR3 sequences, about 17% found once. The sequenced sample was PBMCs or a T cell subset sorted from them (not recorded which). Source of these receptors: a young man who had mild COVID-19 (a few samples of this study predate the infection). Cell type and time point are not known.

This CDR3 is CASRRDGRGNQPQHF. CDR3 nucleotides: TGCGCCAGCAGACGGGACGGGCGTGGCAATCAGCCCCAGCATTTT. The J gene is TRBJ1-5, the V gene TRBV5-1; D perhaps matches TRBD1 (5 bases). The CDR3 is 15 residues long. CDR1 and CDR2 from the germline V gene are SGHRS and YFSETQ. The ends were cut back, 5 bases at V and 2 bases at J, with 14 bases in the middle.

This chain uses TRBV29-1 with TRBJ2-7; tentatively, D is TRBD1 (6 bases). CDR1 and CDR2 from the germline V gene are SQVTM and ANQGSEA. The CDR3 totals 16 residues. The V end lost 5 bases, the J end lost 3 bases, and 23 bases lay between the germline ends. This CDR3 is CSVYRGTLPDFYEQYV. The CDR3 coding sequence is TGCAGCGTTTACCGTGGGACACTCCCCGACTTCTACGAGCAGTACGTC.

In this sample, this clonotype turned up a few times. CDR3 in DNA: TGTGCCAGCAGCACAGGACAGGGGGGGCTGGGAGCTTTCTTT. Protein: CASSTGQGGLGAFF. V gene TRBV7-2 combines with J gene TRBJ1-1, with TRBD1 matching over 10 bases. The CDR3 extends over 14 amino acids. V was pared by 5 bases and J by 10 bases, with 10 bases of the junction left unmatched. Germline loops: CDR1 SGHTA, CDR2 FQGNSA.

The chain joins TRBV12-3 or TRBV12-4 to TRBJ1-5; no firm D call. V shed 5 bases and J shed 2 bases, with 13 bases lying between them. This CDR3 has 15 amino acids. The CDR3 coding sequence is TGTGCCAGCAGTGCTGGCCGGTTCGGCAATCAGCCCCAGCATTTT. Translation gives CASSAGRFGNQPQHF.

V gene TRBV9 combines with J gene TRBJ1-5; D unresolved. Trimming took off 4 bases at V and 1 base at J, with 9 bases between the two ends. The CDR3 runs to 14 residues. CDR1 is SGDLS, CDR2 YYNGEE, per germline. The CDR3 reads CASSRSGSNQPQHF. DNA of the CDR3: TGTGCCAGCAGCCGCAGCGGCAGCAATCAGCCCCAGCATTTT.

In its sample, this clonotype was seen once. This chain joins TRBV7-2 and TRBJ2-7, with D uncertain. The CDR3 runs to 13 residues. The V gene lost 6 bases and the J gene lost 7 bases, with 16 bases spanning the gap. Germline V gives CDR1 SGHTA, CDR2 FQGNSA. CDR3 amino acids: CASSTSRADEQYF. The CDR3, as DNA: TGTGCCAGCAGTACCTCACGGGCAGATGAGCAGTACTTC.

The CDR3 is CASSESSGGDNEQFF. CDR3 nucleotides: TGTGCCAGCAGTGAGAGTAGCGGGGGGGACAATGAGCAGTTCTTC. The J gene is TRBJ2-1, the V gene TRBV6-1, with 11 bases matching TRBD2. V was pared by 3 bases and J by 5 bases, with 3 bases of the junction left unmatched. The germline V gene encodes CDR1 MNHNS and CDR2 SASEGT. This CDR3 comprises 15 residues.

With regard to this clonotype: The germline gene is not matched at one end of the junction; a read error may be the cause. This chain uses TRBV5-1 with TRBJ1-2; possible D gene TRBD1, 5 bases. This CDR3 region has 15 residues. Per germline, CDR1 SGHRS and CDR2 YFSETQ. CDR3 sequence (DNA): TGCTCCAGCAGCTCCGACGGGACGGACATTTATGGCTACACCTTC. It specifies CSSSSDGTDIYGYTF.

This clonotype was seen more than once but under ten times. This chain connects TRBV27 to TRBJ2-3; a weak D match, TRBD2 (6 bases). Germline assignment: CDR1 MNHEY and CDR2 SMNVEV (reference sequence). The CDR3 is 16 residues long. The ends were cut back, 6 bases at V and 6 bases at J, with 22 bases in the middle. The CDR3 DNA reads as TGTGCCAGCAGCAGAGCCTGGGGGGTTCAAAGGGATACGCAGTATTTT. This codes for CASSRAWGVQRDTQYF.

This clonotype occurred a few times. The rearrangement joins TRBV7-3 to TRBJ2-1; D is unclear. The CDR3 is 12 amino acids. The germline V gene encodes CDR1 SGHTA and CDR2 FQGTGA. Deletions cut 5 bases from V and 8 bases from J, with 10 bases between. CDR3 sequence reads: CASSLMGDEQFF. The CDR3 DNA reads TGTGCCAGCAGCCTTATGGGCGATGAGCAGTTCTTC.

This clonotype was picked up a small number of times. The CDR3 here is CASSVADSPLHF. CDR3 DNA: TGTGCCAGCAGCGTAGCTGATTCACCCCTCCACTTT. The chain combines TRBV9 with TRBJ1-6; no clear D gene. The germline CDR1 and CDR2 sequences are SGDLS and YYNGEE. V was shortened by 0 bases and J by 8 bases, with 3 bases between the two germline ends. The CDR3 has 12 amino acids.

This clonotype was detected only a few times. The chain recombines TRBV7-2 with TRBJ1-1; the match to TRBD1 covers 7 bases. Germline trimming cut 3 bases from V and 5 bases from J; bases unmatched to any gene: 6. The germline CDR1 and CDR2 sequences are SGHTA and FQGNSA. The CDR3 is 14 amino acids. CDR3: CASSFRQGWTEAFF. CDR3 DNA sequence: TGTGCCAGCAGCTTTAGACAGGGCTGGACTGAAGCTTTCTTT.

This clonotype was seen repeatedly, ten times or more. The J gene is TRBJ1-1, the V gene TRBV29-1; 7 nucleotides align to TRBD1. The V gene's germline CDR1 is SQVTM and CDR2 ANQGSEA. V lost 6 bases, J lost 2 bases, and 12 bases stayed unmatched. The CDR3 consists of 15 residues. The CDR3 sequence: CSVREGRGHNTEAFF. The CDR3 bases are TGCAGCGTCCGGGAGGGGAGGGGGCACAACACTGAAGCTTTCTTT.

This clonotype was detected a few times. The J gene is TRBJ1-1, the V gene TRBV28, with D perhaps TRBD1 (5 bases). V was pared by 6 bases and J by 4 bases, with 18 bases between. The length of the CDR3 is 15 residues. Germline V gives CDR1 MDHEN, CDR2 SYDVKM. CDR3 DNA: TGTGCCAGCAGACGGGCCCCGATAAGGGGCACTGAAGCTTTCTTT. It yields the protein CASRRAPIRGTEAFF. Together with reference TRBV28 and TRBJ1-1, the CDR3 gives the full variable domain: DVKVTQSSRYLVKRTGEKVFLECVQDMDHENMFWYRQDPGLGLRLIYFSYDVKMKEKGDIPEGYSVSREKKERFSLILESASTNQTSMYLCASRRAPIRGTEAFFGQGTRLTVV.

The chain employs TRBV23-1 and TRBJ2-5, with D possibly matching TRBD2 (5 bases). TRBV23-1 is assigned to the ORF class and has an uncertain function. The CDR3 runs 15 residues. Trimming removed 9 bases from V and 5 bases from J, with 22 bases in between. Here the CDR3 reads CASPSNEGVSETQYF. The CDR3 coding sequence is TGCGCCAGTCCGTCTAACGAGGGTGTTTCGGAGACCCAGTACTTC.

The V and J genes are TRBV5-1 and TRBJ1-2; possible D gene TRBD1, 5 bases. Germline V lookup: CDR1 SGHRS, CDR2 YFSETQ. The CDR3 is made up of 16 amino acids. V was clipped by 0 bases and J by 4 bases, with 16 bases between them. CDR3 region: CASSLGPFRGVYGYTF. CDR3 sequence (DNA): TGCGCCAGCAGCTTGGGCCCGTTCCGGGGCGTCTATGGCTACACCTTC.

This rearrangement joins TRBV2 to TRBJ2-5; 7 positions match TRBD1. The junction had 7 bases not matched to a gene; V was cut back by 6 bases and J by 0 bases. The germline gives CDR1 SNHLY, CDR2 FYNNEI. This CDR3 contains 15 residues. CDR3 nucleotide sequence: TGTGCCAGCAGCCCGGGACAGACATACCAAGAGACCCAGTACTTC. It specifies CASSPGQTYQETQYF. Based on the CDR3 plus reference TRBV2 and TRBJ2-5, the full variable domain is EPEVTQTPSHQVTQMGQEVILRCVPISNHLYFYWYRQILGQKVEFLVSFYNNEISEKSEIFDDQFSVERPDGSNFTLKIRSTKLEDSAMYFCASSPGQTYQETQYFGPGTRLLVL.

This clonotype has ten or more counts. The chain uses TRBV6-6 and TRBJ2-7; 11 bases match TRBD1. Trimming cost V 6 bases and J 0 bases; bases outside gene matches: 4. CDR1 and CDR2 (germline): MNHNY, SVGAGI (reference sequence). This CDR3 spans 15 amino acids. The DNA of the CDR3 is TGTGCCAGCAGCTTGGGACAGGGGGACTCCTACGAGCAGTACTTC. This translates into CASSLGQGDSYEQYF.

In its sample, this clonotype was seen a few times. The chain uses TRBV6-2 or TRBV6-3 and TRBJ2-5; perhaps TRBD1 as D (6 bases). Germline CDR1 and CDR2: MNHEY and SVGEGT. V lost 2 bases, J lost 2 bases, and 12 bases lay in between. This CDR3 is 15 amino acids long. The CDR3 DNA follows: TGTGCCAGCAGTTACCCTAAGACAGGACAAGAGACCCAGTACTTC. It codes for CASSYPKTGQETQYF.

The chain couples TRBV4-1 to TRBJ2-1; D possibly uses TRBD1 or TRBD2 (6 bases each). Germline CDR1 reads MGHRA; CDR2 reads YSYEKL. The CDR3 length is 16 residues. V lost 1 base and J lost 1, with 11 bases in between. Written as DNA, the CDR3 is TGCGCCAGCAGCCAAGCAACGGGGGCTTCCTACAATGAGCAGTTCTTC. Its protein product is CASSQATGASYNEQFF.

This clonotype was seen only once. V gene TRBV5-4 combines with J gene TRBJ2-5; TRBD1 might be the D (6 bases). CDR1 and CDR2 from the germline V gene are SGHNT and YYREEE (reference sequence). This CDR3 has 15 residues. V dropped 4 bases and J dropped 2 bases, with 15 bases sitting between them. CDR3 nucleotides: TGTGCCAGCAGCCCCGGGACACAGAGTCAAGAGACCCAGTACTTC. This encodes CASSPGTQSQETQYF. Variable domain in full (rest from reference TRBV5-4 and TRBJ2-5): ETGVTQSPTHLIKTRGQQVTLRCSSQSGHNTVSWYQQALGQGPQFIFQYYREEENGRGNFPPRFSGLQFPNYSSELNVNALELDDSALYLCASSPGTQSQETQYFGPGTRLLVL.

The chain joins TRBV29-1 to TRBJ1-4; possible D gene TRBD1, 5 bases. Looked up from germline, CDR1 is SQVTM and CDR2 is ANQGSEA. V was pared by 6 bases and J by 4 bases, with 15 bases between. This CDR3 is 14 amino acids long. CDR3 in amino acids: CSVTSGTINEKLFF. CDR3 coding DNA: TGCAGCGTGACGTCGGGGACCATTAATGAAAAACTGTTTTTT. Looking up the rest from reference TRBV29-1 and TRBJ1-4 gives the full variable domain: SAVISQKPSRDICQRGTSLTIQCQVDSQVTMMFWYRQQPGQSLTLIATANQGSEATYESGFVIDKFPISRPNLTFSTLTVSNMSPEDSSIYLCSVTSGTINEKLFFGSGTQLSVL.

This clonotype has at least ten counts. CDR3 nucleotides: TGTGCCAGCAGAGGACAGAGGGAGACCCAGTACTTC. It specifies CASRGQRETQYF. The chain combines TRBV28 with TRBJ2-5; D possibly corresponds to TRBD1 (6 bases). Germline CDR1 and CDR2: MDHEN and SYDVKM. The length of the CDR3 is 12 residues. Deletions cut 6 bases from V and 5 bases from J, with 10 bases between.

This clonotype has only a few counts. The genes are TRBV4-3 and TRBJ2-2; D is possibly TRBD2 (6 bases). Trimming took off 1 base at V and 7 bases at J, with 13 bases between the two ends. Germline V gives CDR1 LGHNA, CDR2 YSLEER. The CDR3 spans 15 residues. DNA for the CDR3: TGCGCCAGCAGCCAAGCATCACTAGCATACGGGGAGCTGTTTTTT. Translation gives CASSQASLAYGELFF.

The chain joins TRBV7-2 to TRBJ2-1; 7 bases fit TRBD2. CDR3 length: 14 amino acids. Trimming removed 3 bases from V and 9 bases from J; junction bases left unmatched: 8. Germline assignment: CDR1 SGHTA and CDR2 FQGNSA. CDR3: CASSFNRGVGEQFF. The CDR3 DNA reads TGTGCCAGCAGCTTTAACCGGGGGGTTGGTGAGCAGTTCTTC.

The chain is built from TRBV5-1 and TRBJ2-7, with a possible D match to TRBD2 (6 bases). Germline assignment: CDR1 SGHRS and CDR2 YFSETQ. CDR3 length equals 15 residues. V lost 4 bases to trimming and J lost 2 bases, with 16 bases between them. The CDR3: CASSLRTNPAYEQYF. The CDR3, as DNA: TGCGCCAGCAGCCTACGGACTAACCCAGCCTACGAGCAGTACTTC.

The CDR3 region has the DNA TGCGCCAGCAGCCAAGCTCGTCTCAGCTCGTATGGCTACACCTTC. This sequence encodes CASSQARLSSYGYTF. This chain connects TRBV4-3 to TRBJ1-2; D remains ambiguous. Trimming took off 1 base at V and 5 bases at J, with 14 bases between the two ends. The CDR3 contains 15 residues. From germline, CDR1 is LGHNA and CDR2 YSLEER.

This clonotype showed up many times. The chain uses TRBV6-2 or TRBV6-3 and TRBJ2-7; D call uncertain. Trimming took off 0 bases at V and 9 bases at J, with 15 bases between the two ends. CDR1 and CDR2 from the germline V gene are MNHEY and SVGEGT. This CDR3 spans 14 amino acids. The CDR3 loop is CASSYSDGQPVQYF. For the CDR3, the DNA is TGTGCCAGCAGTTACTCGGATGGGCAACCCGTGCAGTACTTC.

The chain uses TRBV20-1 and TRBJ2-3; possible D gene TRBD2, 5 bases. Trimming took 6 bases from V and 0 from J, leaving 10 bases between them. The length of the CDR3 is 13 residues. Germline CDR1 DFQATT, CDR2 SNEGSKA (reference sequence). CDR3 nucleotides: TGCAGTGCCGGTAGCGATAGCACAGATACGCAGTATTTT. Translating gives CSAGSDSTDTQYF.